In its sample, the clone carrying this T cell receptor (beta chain) was seen many times. Antigen unknown. An absence of ophthalmopathy progression within 18 months meant stable Graves' hyperthyroidism. Recently diagnosed hyperthyroidism of less than 2 months' duration affected patients aged 18 to 65. RNA transcripts provided the source from which TCR beta CDR3 regions were amplified. Initially, a first-round RT-PCR of the TCR CDR3 employed the HTBI primer set. TCRdb re-derived calls from the multiplex PCR reads in MiXCR, one entry per CDR3 protein. The table lists approximately 200,000 distinct CDR3 sequences, around 17% of them singletons, with around two fifths in the top ten. Trimming removed 4 bases from V and 0 bases from J, with 16 bases in between. The CDR3 length is 18 residues. The V gene's germline CDR1 is MNHEY and CDR2 SMNVEV (reference sequence). This entry comes from a study of T cells in Graves' hyperthyroidism and ophthalmopathy.

Study-wide results and caveats: From stable hyperthyroidism, ophthalmopathy was set apart by a 13 V-J model.

Sequencing input: blood. This chain connects TRBV27 to TRBJ1-6; possibly TRBD1 for D (6 bases). This TCR came from a man aged 35 to 55 with Graves' hyperthyroidism. CDR3 sequence reads: CASSSGTGTFSYNSPLHF. The CDR3 nucleotides are TGTGCCAGCAGTTCCGGGACGGGGACATTCTCCTATAATTCACCCCTCCACTTT.